The 25 T cell receptor beta chains given below trace back to one sample, sequenced in a study of blood T cell repertoires in COVID-19. TCRdb's copy holds only in-frame clones and misses some; the assay was immunoSEQ multiplex PCR. The sample includes roughly 210,000 clones, around 90% of them seen just once. What was sequenced was PBMCs or T cells enriched from blood (not recorded which). These TCRs come from a man aged 25 to 40 in a cohort exposed to, infected with or recovered from COVID-19 (not recorded which).

The rearrangement uses TRBV14 and TRBJ2-7, with TRBD2 identical over 8 bases. After removal of 3 bases from V and 2 bases from J, the junction contained 6 bases not matched to a gene. Germline loops: CDR1 SGHDN, CDR2 FVKESK. This CDR3 is built from 15 residues. The CDR3 DNA follows: TGTGCCAGCAGCCACCTACTAGCGGATACCTACGAGCAGTACTTC. This codes for CASSHLLADTYEQYF.

The rearrangement links TRBV5-1 to TRBJ2-7, with D possibly matching TRBD2 (5 bases). Trimming took 2 bases from V and 4 from J, leaving 7 bases between them. Per germline, CDR1 SGHRS and CDR2 YFSETQ. CDR3 length: 12 residues. The CDR3 protein is CASSLRGYEQYF. The CDR3 nucleotides read TGCGCCAGCAGCTTACGGGGTTACGAGCAGTACTTC. Using reference TRBV5-1 and TRBJ2-7 for the parts outside the CDR3, the full variable domain is KAGVTQTPRYLIKTRGQQVTLSCSPISGHRSVSWYQQTPGQGLQFLFEYFSETQRNKGNFPGRFSGRQFSNSRSEMNVSTLELGDSALYLCASSLRGYEQYFGPGTRLTVT.

This chain's CDR3 is CASSLDRTGANVLTF. Written as DNA, the CDR3 is TGTGCCAGCAGCTTGGACAGGACTGGGGCCAACGTCCTGACTTTC. This sequence joins TRBV5-4 and TRBJ2-6, with a possible D match to TRBD1 (5 bases). V lost 0 bases, J lost 2 bases, and 6 bases lay in between. The CDR3 is 15 amino acids. Germline V gives CDR1 SGHNT, CDR2 YYREEE (reference sequence). Full variable domain (outside the CDR3, taken from reference TRBV5-4 and TRBJ2-6): ETGVTQSPTHLIKTRGQQVTLRCSSQSGHNTVSWYQQALGQGPQFIFQYYREEENGRGNFPPRFSGLQFPNYSSELNVNALELDDSALYLCASSLDRTGANVLTFGAGSRLTVL.

V is TRBV5-6 and J is TRBJ1-2; D may be TRBD1 (6 bases). Germline CDR1 and CDR2: SGHDT and YYEEEE. V lost 6 bases, J lost 8 bases, and 17 bases lay in between. CDR3 size: 13 residues. The CDR3 loop reads CASTLDRLEGYTF. The CDR3 DNA follows: TGTGCCAGCACCCTAGACAGGTTGGAAGGCTACACCTTC.

This chain connects TRBV3-1 (or the pseudogene TRBV3-2) to TRBJ2-2; D uncertain. The V gene's germline CDR1 is LGHDT and CDR2 YNNKEL (reference sequence). Trimming shortened V by 4 bases and J by 4 bases, and 7 bases separated the two germline ends. This CDR3 is 13 amino acids long. CDR3 sequence: CASSLRGTGELFF. The CDR3 coding sequence is TGTGCCAGCAGCCTCAGAGGCACCGGGGAGCTGTTTTTT.

For this clone: The sample contains more than one DNA sequence encoding this CDR3. DNA of the CDR3: TGTGCCAGCAGTTTCCCTAGTTTGTACGAGCAGTACTTC. Translation gives CASSFPSLYEQYF. The chain recombines TRBV28 with TRBJ2-7; D gene uncertain. The germline gives CDR1 MDHEN, CDR2 SYDVKM. The CDR3 extends over 13 amino acids. V lost 3 bases to trimming and J lost 4 bases, with 10 bases between them.

V and J are TRBV7-9 and TRBJ2-1, with a tentative D call TRBD2 (7 bases). The germline V and J ends were trimmed by 5 bases and 3 bases, with 20 bases remaining between them. Germline V gene lookup returns CDR1 SEHNR and CDR2 FQNEAQ (reference sequence). This CDR3 has 17 residues. The CDR3 sequence: CASSPPAAGAYYNEQFF. CDR3 nucleotides: TGTGCCAGCAGCCCTCCCGCGGCGGGGGCTTACTACAATGAGCAGTTCTTC. The full variable domain, its missing parts supplied by reference TRBV7-9 and TRBJ2-1, is DTGVSQNPRHKITKRGQNVTFRCDPISEHNRLYWYRQTLGQGPEFLTYFQNEAQLEKSRLLSDRFSAERPKGSFSTLEIQRTEQGDSAMYLCASSPPAAGAYYNEQFFGPGTRLTVL.

The chain uses TRBV29-1 and TRBJ1-2, with TRBD1 matching 7 bases. The CDR3 contains 15 residues. The V segment lost 2 bases and the J segment 0 bases; nucleotides outside the gene matches: 6. Germline V gene sequence: CDR1 SQVTM, CDR2 ANQGSEA. The CDR3 protein is CSVERGGQSNYGYTF. The CDR3, as DNA: TGCAGCGTTGAAAGAGGGGGACAGTCTAACTATGGCTACACCTTC.

Only one count was recorded for this clone. The chain joins TRBV9 to TRBJ2-5; D unclear. Trimming removed 0 bases at V and 1 base at J, with 10 bases between. The germline V gene has CDR1 SGDLS and CDR2 YYNGEE. The CDR3 is 15 residues long. CDR3 in amino acids: CASSVAYGFQETQYF. The CDR3 DNA follows: TGTGCCAGCAGCGTAGCTTACGGGTTCCAAGAGACCCAGTACTTC. Drawing the rest from reference TRBV9 and TRBJ2-5, the complete variable domain is DSGVTQTPKHLITATGQRVTLRCSPRSGDLSVYWYQQSLDQGLQFLIQYYNGEERAKGNILERFSAQQFPDLHSELNLSSLELGDSALYFCASSVAYGFQETQYFGPGTRLLVL.

V and J are TRBV7-9 and TRBJ2-7; perhaps TRBD2 as D (7 bases). Germline-derived CDR1 and CDR2 are SEHNR and FQNEAQ (reference sequence). Trimming left V 1 base short and J 5 bases short, with 12 bases between. The CDR3 runs to 14 residues. For the CDR3, the DNA is TGTGCCAGCAGCTTAGTCCACGGGGGGCACGAGCAGTACTTC. It yields the protein CASSLVHGGHEQYF.

J is TRBJ2-7 and V is TRBV5-1, with no clear D. The CDR3 consists of 14 residues. Trimming removed 0 bases at V and 0 bases at J, with 7 bases between. Germline CDR1 SGHRS, CDR2 YFSETQ. Written as DNA, the CDR3 is TGCGCCAGCAGCTTGGGGTCGAGCTCCTACGAGCAGTACTTC. Translation: CASSLGSSSYEQYF.

The chain joins TRBV7-2 to TRBJ1-6; D is unresolved. The V gene lost 4 bases and the J gene lost 11 bases, with 18 bases spanning the gap. The CDR3 extends over 15 amino acids. Germline lookup yields CDR1 SGHTA and CDR2 FQGNSA. The CDR3 DNA is TGTGCCAGCAGCTCCGGCGGGGTCCCCGGCGCACCCCTCCACTTT. Translation gives CASSSGGVPGAPLHF.

V is TRBV2 and J is TRBJ2-7; weak D call: TRBD1 (5 bases). Germline-derived CDR1 and CDR2 are SNHLY and FYNNEI. CDR3 length: 12 amino acids. The V end lost 6 bases, the J end lost 9 bases, and 15 bases lay between the germline ends. Written as DNA, the CDR3 is TGTGCCAGCAGGGGATCTCGTGACAGGCAGTACTTC. The encoded protein is CASRGSRDRQYF. Full variable domain (remainder filled in from reference TRBV2 and TRBJ2-7): EPEVTQTPSHQVTQMGQEVILRCVPISNHLYFYWYRQILGQKVEFLVSFYNNEISEKSEIFDDQFSVERPDGSNFTLKIRSTKLEDSAMYFCASRGSRDRQYFGPGTRLTVT.

The chain carries TRBV11-3 and TRBJ1-2, with 7 bases lining up with TRBD1. Per germline, CDR1 SGHNT and CDR2 YENEEA. With 4 bases clipped from V and 6 bases from J, the junction kept 2 bases outside the gene matches. CDR3 length equals 12 residues. The CDR3 sequence: CASSSDRDGYTF. The CDR3 DNA reads as TGTGCCAGCAGCTCCGACAGGGATGGCTACACCTTC.

The chain couples TRBV25-1 to TRBJ1-4, with a weak D call TRBD1 (5 bases). Germline CDR1 reads MGHDK; CDR2 reads SYGVNS. Trimming shortened V by 3 bases and J by 7 bases, and 6 bases separated the two germline ends. This CDR3 is built from 12 residues. The CDR3 spells CASSDGGEKLFF. For the CDR3, the DNA is TGTGCCAGCAGTGACGGGGGTGAAAAACTGTTTTTT. Variable domain in full (rest from reference TRBV25-1 and TRBJ1-4): EADIYQTPRYLVIGTGKKITLECSQTMGHDKMYWYQQDPGMELHLIHYSYGVNSTEKGDLSSESTVSRIRTEHFPLTLESARPSHTSQYLCASSDGGEKLFFGSGTQLSVL.

The rearrangement joins TRBV11-2 to TRBJ2-7; D perhaps matches TRBD1 (5 bases). Germline V CDR1 and CDR2: SGHAT, FQNNGV. The CDR3 covers 14 residues. Trimming took 3 bases from V and 0 from J, leaving 9 bases between them. CDR3 in DNA: TGTGCCAGCAGCTTCGTTGACAGCTCCTACGAGCAGTACTTC. This sequence encodes CASSFVDSSYEQYF.

This clone was seen only once. The chain's CDR3 is CASSPRGGRTDTQYF. CDR3 nucleotide sequence: TGTGCCAGCAGCCCCCGGGGCGGGAGGACAGATACGCAGTATTTT. This chain uses TRBV7-3 with TRBJ2-3; 8 positions match TRBD2. CDR1 and CDR2 (germline): SGHTA, FQGTGA. V shed 5 bases and J 3 bases; nucleotides not matched to a gene: 7. CDR3 length equals 15 residues.

The chain is built from TRBV5-1 and TRBJ2-6, with 13 positions matching TRBD2. Germline V gene sequence: CDR1 SGHRS, CDR2 YFSETQ. This CDR3 has 19 residues. J lost 4 bases, V lost 2 bases, and 9 bases had no gene match. CDR3 amino acids: CASSFTGLAGESGANVLTF. The CDR3 DNA reads as TGCGCCAGCAGCTTCACAGGACTAGCGGGAGAGTCCGGGGCCAACGTCCTGACTTTC.

V gene TRBV3-1 (or the pseudogene TRBV3-2) combines with J gene TRBJ2-5, with a tentative D call TRBD2 (6 bases). The CDR3 runs to 15 residues. Looked up from germline, CDR1 is LGHDT and CDR2 is YNNKEL (reference sequence). The V gene lost 6 bases and the J gene lost 4 bases, with 18 bases spanning the gap. As DNA, the CDR3 is TGTGCCAGCAGAACCTTCGGGACTTTAGGAGAGACCCAGTACTTC. Translating it yields CASRTFGTLGETQYF.

The sample holds a few counts of this clone. The V gene is TRBV7-8, the J gene TRBJ1-2, with D perhaps matching TRBD1 (6 bases). This CDR3 has 14 amino acids. V gave up 4 bases and J gave up 8 bases, with 17 bases separating them. Germline lookup yields CDR1 SGHVS and CDR2 FQNEAQ. The CDR3 sequence is CASSSRTAPTGYTF. In nucleotides, the CDR3 is TGTGCCAGCAGCTCAAGGACAGCCCCAACCGGCTACACCTTC.

The chain employs TRBV9 and TRBJ2-7; D call uncertain. Germline values: CDR1 SGDLS, CDR2 YYNGEE. Trimming left V 4 bases short and J 10 bases short, with 21 bases between. The CDR3 contains 14 residues. CDR3 residues: CASSPTLTFEEQYF. The CDR3 nucleotides read TGTGCCAGCAGCCCCACCCTCACCTTTGAGGAACAGTACTTC.

The chain recombines TRBV11-3 with TRBJ1-1; D gene uncertain. Between the trimmed V and J ends, which lost 1 base and 9 bases, there was a span of 21 bases. Germline V CDR1 and CDR2: SGHNT, YENEEA. The CDR3 sequence is 16 residues long. Here the CDR3 DNA reads TGTGCCAGCAGCTTAGCCCCTTGCAGAGGGCGTCTTAAAGCTTTCTTT. Translated, it gives CASSLAPCRGRLKAFF.

This chain uses TRBV7-9 with TRBJ2-7; 8 bases map to TRBD1. Germline CDR1 SEHNR, CDR2 FQNEAQ (reference sequence). After removal of 4 bases from V and 1 base from J, the junction contained 15 bases not matched to a gene. This CDR3 is built from 18 residues. In nucleotides, the CDR3 is TGTGCCAGCAGCTCCGGGGACAGGTTCCACTACAAATCCTACGAGCAGTACTTC. Protein sequence: CASSSGDRFHYKSYEQYF. Full variable domain (remainder filled in from reference TRBV7-9 and TRBJ2-7): DTGVSQNPRHKITKRGQNVTFRCDPISEHNRLYWYRQTLGQGPEFLTYFQNEAQLEKSRLLSDRFSAERPKGSFSTLEIQRTEQGDSAMYLCASSSGDRFHYKSYEQYFGPGTRLTVT.

This chain joins TRBV15 and TRBJ2-7, with 8 bases aligning to TRBD2. This CDR3 comprises 14 residues. Trimming took 1 base from V and 4 from J; bases not matched to a gene: 3. The germline gives CDR1 LNHNV, CDR2 YYDKDF (reference sequence). CDR3 nucleotide sequence: TGTGCCACCAGCAGAGGGGGACTAGTGTACGAGCAGTACTTC. The encoded protein is CATSRGGLVYEQYF.

This chain joins TRBV11-3 and TRBJ2-2, with D tentatively TRBD1 (8 bases). CDR3 length: 17 residues. Trimming left V 5 bases short and J 6 bases short, with 22 bases between. Germline V lookup: CDR1 SGHNT, CDR2 YENEEA. CDR3 DNA: TGTGCCAGCAGCGCATCCGGAACAGGGGGGGTGTCCGGGGAGCTGTTTTTT. Its protein is CASSASGTGGVSGELFF.